This TCR beta chain came from a study of a mutant IDH1 vaccine in newly diagnosed glioma. Study information: Every participant had undergone radiotherapy, temozolomide, or both before, and most underwent both.

Time point defined: baseline, week 1 (first vaccination visit). This sample's treatment: pre-vaccination baseline after standard-of-care therapy. Generated by immunoSEQ multiplex PCR, the TCRdb table keeps only in-frame clones and is missing some. Here the sample spans 85,000 to 100,000 clones, roughly 75% being singletons. The CDR3 spans 15 residues. The germline CDR1 and CDR2 sequences are SGHTA and FQGTGA. V lost 5 bases to trimming and J lost 10 bases; unmatched junction nucleotides: 9. The TCR was taken from a man aged 35 to 55 with glioma. Source: PBMCs, taken from a glioma patient treated with radiotherapy, temozolomide or both. The genes are TRBV7-3 and TRBJ2-3; 13 nucleotides align to TRBD2. In DNA, the CDR3 is TGTGCCAGCAGCGAGGGACTAGCGGGACCCAAGTCGCAGTATTTT. As protein: CASSEGLAGPKSQYF.